The clone carrying this T cell receptor beta chain has more than one count but fewer than ten. TCRdb used MiXCR to reprocess the 5' RACE reads, holding one entry per CDR3 protein. The repertoire has 200,000 to 300,000 distinct CDR3 sequences, roughly a tenth of them found once; the top ten carry roughly 6.8%. The data derive from a study of CD8 T cells in ankylosing spondylitis. Trimming removed 4 bases at V and 2 bases at J, with 15 bases between. The CDR3 contains 16 residues. CDR1 is MDHEN, CDR2 SYDVKM, per germline. This chain links TRBV28 with TRBJ1-5; no clear D gene. The receptor's source is a male donor with ankylosing spondylitis or in good health (not recorded which). The sequencing input was blood, either unsorted or a sorted T cell fraction (not recorded which). The CDR3 region is CASSWPVGGGNQPQHF. The CDR3 DNA reads as TGTGCCAGCAGTTGGCCAGTGGGTGGTGGCAATCAGCCCCAGCATTTT.